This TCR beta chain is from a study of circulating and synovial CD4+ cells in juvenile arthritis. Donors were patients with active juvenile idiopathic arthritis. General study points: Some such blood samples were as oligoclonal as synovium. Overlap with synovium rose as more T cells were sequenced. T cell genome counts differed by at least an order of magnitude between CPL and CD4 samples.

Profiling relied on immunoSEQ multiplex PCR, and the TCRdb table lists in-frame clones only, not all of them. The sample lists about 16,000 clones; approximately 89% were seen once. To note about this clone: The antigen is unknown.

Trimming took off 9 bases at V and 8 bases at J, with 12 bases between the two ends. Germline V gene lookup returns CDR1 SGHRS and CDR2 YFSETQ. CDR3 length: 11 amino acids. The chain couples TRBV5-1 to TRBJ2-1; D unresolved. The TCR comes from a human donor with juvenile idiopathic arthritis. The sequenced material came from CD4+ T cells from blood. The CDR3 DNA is TGCGCCAAGACCATACGGGATGAGCAGTTCTTC. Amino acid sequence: CAKTIRDEQFF.